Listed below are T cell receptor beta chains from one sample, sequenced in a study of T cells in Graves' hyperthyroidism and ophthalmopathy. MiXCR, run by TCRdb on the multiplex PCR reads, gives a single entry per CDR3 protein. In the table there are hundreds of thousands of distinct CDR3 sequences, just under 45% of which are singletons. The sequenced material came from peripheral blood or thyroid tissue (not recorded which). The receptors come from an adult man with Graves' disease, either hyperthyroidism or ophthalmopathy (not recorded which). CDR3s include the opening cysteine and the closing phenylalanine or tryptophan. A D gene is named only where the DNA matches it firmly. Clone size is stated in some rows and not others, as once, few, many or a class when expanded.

CDR3 protein: CSARYLALGGDSPLHF; CDR3 DNA: TGCAGTGCTAGATACCTTGCCTTGGGAGGGGACTCACCCCTCCACTTT; clone size: -; J gene: TRBJ1-6; D gene: -; V gene: TRBV20-1
CDR3 protein: CAISGVMNTEAFF; CDR3 DNA: TGTGCCATCAGCGGGGTAATGAACACTGAAGCTTTCTTT; clone size: many; J gene: TRBJ1-1; D gene: -; V gene: TRBV10-3
CDR3 protein: CASGTTGAGSYGYTF; CDR3 DNA: TGTGCTAGTGGCACGACAGGGGCGGGTAGCTATGGCTACACCTTC; clone size: -; J gene: TRBJ1-2; D gene: TRBD1; V gene: TRBV12-5
CDR3 protein: CASSLRRDGYSGNTIYF; CDR3 DNA: TGCGCCAGCAGCTTGCGTCGGGACGGATACTCTGGAAACACCATATATTTT; clone size: few; J gene: TRBJ1-3; D gene: -; V gene: TRBV5-1
CDR3 protein: CASSLAVTGAVVTQYF; CDR3 DNA: TGTGCCAGCAGCTTAGCCGTGACCGGGGCAGTAGTGACCCAGTACTTC; clone size: many; J gene: TRBJ2-5; D gene: -; V gene: TRBV7-2
CDR3 protein: CASSLALGGDSPLHF; CDR3 DNA: TGCGCCAGCAGCTTGGCCCTGGGAGGGGATTCACCCCTCCACTTT; clone size: -; J gene: TRBJ1-6; D gene: -; V gene: TRBV5-1
CDR3 protein: CASSLTGGGPKTQYF; CDR3 DNA: TGTGCCAGCAGCTTGACAGGGGGAGGGCCCAAGACCCAGTACTTC; clone size: -; J gene: TRBJ2-5; D gene: -; V gene: TRBV5-4
CDR3 protein: CASSWGATGELFF; CDR3 DNA: TGTGCCAGCAGTTGGGGGGCCACCGGGGAGCTGTTTTTT; clone size: many; J gene: TRBJ2-2; D gene: -; V gene: TRBV7-8
CDR3 protein: CASSLDLWGSGTEAFF; CDR3 DNA: TGTGCCAGCAGCTTGGATCTTTGGGGCTCGGGCACTGAAGCTTTCTTT; clone size: -; J gene: TRBJ1-1; D gene: -; V gene: TRBV5-1
CDR3 protein: CSESHNGYTF; CDR3 DNA: TGCAGCGAGTCCCATAATGGCTACACCTTC; clone size: -; J gene: TRBJ1-2; D gene: -; V gene: TRBV29-1
CDR3 protein: CSVQPGANTEAFF; CDR3 DNA: TGCAGCGTCCAACCGGGGGCTAACACTGAAGCTTTCTTT; clone size: many; J gene: TRBJ1-1; D gene: -; V gene: TRBV29-1
CDR3 protein: CASSHAAVVEAFF; CDR3 DNA: TGTGCCAGCAGCCATGCAGCCGTTGTTGAAGCTTTCTTT; clone size: -; J gene: TRBJ1-1; D gene: -; V gene: TRBV7-2
CDR3 protein: CASSEGTVQYF; CDR3 DNA: TGTGCCAGTAGTGAGGGGACTGTCCAGTACTTC; clone size: many; J gene: TRBJ2-5; D gene: -; V gene: TRBV19
CDR3 protein: CSARVPDRGAYGYTF; CDR3 DNA: TGCAGTGCTAGGGTCCCTGACAGGGGTGCCTATGGCTACACCTTC; clone size: -; J gene: TRBJ1-2; D gene: TRBD1; V gene: TRBV20-1
CDR3 protein: CASSLNPGPTYEQYF; CDR3 DNA: TGTGCCAGCAGCTTAAACCCGGGCCCCACCTACGAGCAGTACTTC; clone size: -; J gene: TRBJ2-7; D gene: -; V gene: TRBV7-2